The source of this T cell receptor (beta chain) is a study of CD8 T cells in ankylosing spondylitis. Findings of the study overall: The authors reported significant enrichment of disease-linked clones in matched ankylosing spondylitis synovial fluid.

Via MiXCR, TCRdb re-called the 5' RACE reads, giving one row per CDR3 protein. This table has 300,000 to 350,000 distinct CDR3 sequences, around a tenth appearing once. Trimming took off 5 bases at V and 1 base at J, with 9 bases between the two ends. The CDR3 extends over 15 amino acids. This clonotype was seen ten or more times. What it binds is not known. The sequence came from a female donor with ankylosing spondylitis or in good health (not recorded which). This chain uses TRBV12-3 or TRBV12-4 with TRBJ2-6; unclear D gene. Sequences were obtained from blood, either unsorted or a sorted T cell fraction (not recorded which). CDR3 nucleotide sequence: TGTGCCAGCAGTGGAGTAGGTTCTGGGGCCAACGTCCTGACTTTC. Protein: CASSGVGSGANVLTF.